This T cell receptor beta chain was sequenced during a study of glioma-infiltrating T cells after dendritic cell vaccination (dated by TCRdb to about 2016). The study in broad terms: The cohort comprised about 15 glioblastoma patients from Phase I and II dendritic cell vaccination trials, 9 newly diagnosed and 6 with recurrent disease. Patients received autologous tumor lysate-pulsed dendritic cell vaccination between about 2003 and 2013. To make the vaccine, monocyte-derived dendritic cells were cultured for roughly seven days with IL-4 and GM-CSF and then pulsed overnight with autologous tumor lysate. Three intradermal dendritic cell vaccine injections were administered to patients at biweekly intervals in the arm below the axilla. In glioblastoma patients vaccinated with dendritic cells, deep sequencing of TCR beta CDR3 regions served to measure the amount of tumor-infiltrating lymphocytes and to compare repertoires between tumor and blood. Survival after dendritic cell vaccination was correlated with TCR sequencing metrics such as TIL content and the overlap between tumor and blood repertoires. Broader findings and caveats from the paper: TCR clonality showed no direct relationship with survival, which suggests that a diverse polyclonal response may matter. The three-group TCR overlap response model was described as speculative and requiring prospective validation. After dendritic cell vaccination, a higher estimated pretreatment TIL content predicted longer time to progression and overall survival. The cohort was small and heterogeneous, with few patients having full blood and tumor sets and even fewer initial-recurrent tumor pairs.

The CDR3 goes from the cysteine to the phenylalanine over 14 residues. The entry retains the CDR3 DNA only, 42 bases that are in frame from base 1. The germline V gene provides CDR1 MGHDK and CDR2 SYGVNS. The junction shows trimming of 2 bases on V and 7 bases on J, plus 12 bases between the germline ends. Remarks on this clone: Which antigen it targets is not known. Per-nucleotide qualities are absent, and no much larger clonotype sits a single base away.

Patients were selected for having adequate residual fresh-frozen tumor tissue and more than two years of available survival data. Molecular status otherwise varied across the glioblastoma patients, but none of them carried an isocitrate dehydrogenase mutation. PBMC were collected before vaccination, two weeks after the third vaccination, and at tumor progression if tumor progression occurred. The Qiagen DNeasy Blood extraction Kit was used for extraction of genomic DNA. The immunoSEQ assay amplified TCRB CDR3 regions from around 2.1 micrograms of genomic DNA, or from all available DNA when less than that amount was available. The multiplex PCR employed 60 forward primers targeting TCR V beta segments and 13 reverse primers targeting J beta segments. To estimate reads per starting template, synthetic control templates were spiked into each sample at limiting dilution. The Illumina HiSeq System generated 87 bp sequencing reads. The published analysis was carried out like this. PCR and sequencing errors were removed by a nearest neighbor algorithm that merged closely related sequences. TCR overlap was measured as the percentage of unique tumor TCR beta sequences also present in the same patient's peripheral blood. Sourced from immuneACCESS, this table was stored by TCRdb with only in-frame sequences that have V and J called. A share of the clones is absent; for the studies checked, an unresolved V gene accounts for under half, and the remainder has no known explanation. V, J and clone size were drawn from that table, and D and trimming were deduced from the DNA. For this sample the table gives approximately 90,000 clones, of which 85% to 90% were detected only once. Roughly 2.9% of the sample belongs to the ten largest clones.

The material sequenced was blood, taken before dendritic cell vaccination. The chain was built from TRBV25-1 and TRBJ2-1; the D gene identity is not certain. The clonotype originates from a human donor with glioblastoma. The DNA reads TGTGCCAGCAGTGAACAAGCACTTACGAATGAGCAGTTCTTC. It encodes CASSEQALTNEQFF.